Following are 28 T cell receptor beta chains from one sample sequenced in a study of blood T cell repertoires in COVID-19 (dated by TCRdb to 2020 to 2021). Library construction relied on the immunoSEQ multiplex PCR assay. TCRdb re-hosts the immuneACCESS table, in-frame sequences only. Its copies lack some clones; in the studies checked, an unresolved V gene accounts for under half of them, and the cause for the rest is not known. The sample yields 300,000 to 450,000 clones; approximately 90% were counted once. About 3.9% of the sample is held by the ten biggest clonotypes. The specimen sequenced was peripheral blood. All receptors come from a woman aged 60-75 years with COVID-19, enrolled during active disease.

This sequence joins TRBV19 and TRBJ1-3; D gene ambiguous. V lost 6 bases to trimming and J lost 1 base, with 13 bases between them. The germline V gene has CDR1 LNHDA and CDR2 SQIVND (reference sequence). The CDR3 is 15 amino acids. Written as DNA, the CDR3 is TGTGCCAGTAGCCAAACCGGGTCGTCTGGAAACACCATATATTTT. This encodes CASSQTGSSGNTIYF.

This chain connects TRBV19 to TRBJ2-2; 10 bases match TRBD2. J gave up 1 base and V 5 bases, and 7 bases lay outside the gene matches. The CDR3 has 17 amino acids. Germline V lookup: CDR1 LNHDA, CDR2 SQIVND (reference sequence). CDR3 sequence reads: CASSPRASGGNTGELFF. The DNA of the CDR3 is TGTGCCAGTAGTCCCCGAGCTAGCGGGGGGAACACCGGGGAGCTGTTTTTT.

This rearrangement joins TRBV5-1 to TRBJ1-6, with unresolved D. CDR3 size: 15 residues. CDR1 and CDR2 from the germline V gene are SGHRS and YFSETQ. Trimming left V 1 base short and J 7 bases short, with 12 bases between. In DNA form, the CDR3 reads TGCGCCAGCAGCTTGAGAGAACAGCCAAATTCACCCCTCCACTTT. Translated: CASSLREQPNSPLHF.

The gene calls are TRBV7-9 and TRBJ2-2; the match to TRBD1 covers 12 bases. Unmatched junction bases numbered 6, after V lost 3 bases and J lost 7 bases. The germline gives CDR1 SEHNR, CDR2 FQNEAQ (reference sequence). This CDR3 has 16 residues. The CDR3 is CASSFGDRGPGGELFF. CDR3 sequence (DNA): TGTGCCAGCAGCTTCGGGGACAGGGGGCCAGGCGGGGAGCTGTTTTTT.

The rearrangement uses TRBV11-2 and TRBJ2-2; possibly TRBD2 for D (5 bases). The CDR3 has 17 amino acids. V lost 1 base and J 2 bases, leaving 14 bases between the germline ends. Germline lookup yields CDR1 SGHAT and CDR2 FQNNGV. The CDR3 here is CASSLGAWTFNTGELFF. CDR3 nucleotides: TGTGCCAGCAGCTTAGGCGCGTGGACTTTTAACACCGGGGAGCTGTTTTTT.

The chain carries TRBV5-8 and TRBJ2-7; no clear D. The CDR3 covers 14 residues. Germline V gene sequence: CDR1 SGHTS, CDR2 YDEGEE. V was pared by 0 bases and J by 4 bases, with 11 bases between. The CDR3 DNA is TGTGCCAGCAGCTTGGGAGGCGTTAGGTACGAGCAGTACTTC. Amino acids: CASSLGGVRYEQYF. The complete variable domain, with remaining parts taken from reference TRBV5-8 and TRBJ2-7, reads EAGVTQSPTHLIKTRGQQATLRCSPISGHTSVYWYQQALGLGLQFLLWYDEGEERNRGNFPPRFSGRQFPNYSSELNVNALELEDSALYLCASSLGGVRYEQYFGPGTRLTVT.

This clone was seen a single time. This chain joins TRBV2 and TRBJ1-5; TRBD1 matches 7 bases. The germline V gene has CDR1 SNHLY and CDR2 FYNNEI. The trim removed 7 bases at V and 6 bases at J, leaving 9 bases unmatched. The CDR3 loop spans 14 amino acids. The CDR3 nucleotides are TGTGCCAGCATGAGACAGGGCGACGGTCAGCCCCAGCATTTT. Translation gives CASMRQGDGQPQHF.

This rearrangement joins TRBV7-9 to TRBJ2-1; 10 nucleotides line up with TRBD2. Germline-derived CDR1 and CDR2 are SEHNR and FQNEAQ (reference sequence). With 4 bases clipped from V and 5 bases from J, the junction kept 11 bases outside the gene matches. There are 17 residues in the CDR3. The CDR3, as DNA: TGTGCCAGCAGCTCCCGCCTAGCGGGGGCCCTGAACAATGAGCAGTTCTTC. It translates to CASSSRLAGALNNEQFF.

CDR3 sequence reads: CASSRGDSSYEQYF. CDR3 bases: TGTGCCAGCTCACGGGGGGACAGTTCCTACGAGCAGTACTTC. This rearrangement joins TRBV18 to TRBJ2-7; D is perhaps TRBD1 (7 bases). CDR3 length: 14 amino acids. V was shortened by 4 bases and J by 1 base, with 11 bases between the two germline ends. Per germline, CDR1 KGHSH and CDR2 LQKENI.

The J gene is TRBJ2-6, the V gene TRBV3-1 (or the pseudogene TRBV3-2); no definite D call. Germline CDR1 and CDR2: LGHDT and YNNKEL (reference sequence). The CDR3 sequence is 15 residues long. Trimming shortened V by 5 bases and J by 1 base, and 9 bases separated the two germline ends. CDR3 nucleotides: TGTGCCAGCAGCACCCGAGGTTCTGGGGCCAACGTCCTGACTTTC. Translating it yields CASSTRGSGANVLTF.

The chain links TRBV19 to TRBJ1-6; the match to TRBD1 covers 10 bases. The CDR3 is 14 residues long. The trim removed 3 bases at V and 8 bases at J, leaving 1 base unmatched. CDR1 and CDR2 (germline): LNHDA, SQIVND (reference sequence). CDR3 bases: TGTGCCAGTAGTATTGGGACAGGGGATTCACCCCTCCACTTT. This codes for CASSIGTGDSPLHF.

The chain carries TRBV7-2 and TRBJ2-3, with D uncertain. Germline V CDR1 and CDR2: SGHTA, FQGNSA. There are 13 residues in the CDR3. Trimming removed 0 bases from V and 6 bases from J, with 7 bases in between. The CDR3 spells CASSLAQADTQYF. The CDR3 DNA sequence: TGTGCCAGCAGCTTAGCCCAGGCCGATACGCAGTATTTT.

This clone was picked up a small number of times. The chain couples TRBV7-7 to TRBJ2-7, with D possibly TRBD2 on 6 matching bases. The V gene's germline CDR1 is SSHAT and CDR2 FNYEAQ (reference sequence). This CDR3 has 16 residues. Trimming took 1 base from V and 3 from J, leaving 16 bases between them. CDR3 DNA: TGTGCCAGCAGCTTAGTCCAGGAGGGAGGCTACTACGAGCAGTACTTC. Amino acids: CASSLVQEGGYYEQYF.

V is TRBV2 and J is TRBJ2-7; D possibly corresponds to TRBD1 (6 bases). Germline CDR1 reads SNHLY; CDR2 reads FYNNEI. CDR3 length: 14 residues. V was trimmed by 1 base and J by 0 bases, leaving 7 bases between them. CDR3 sequence: CASSEGQASYEQYF. CDR3 bases: TGTGCCAGCAGTGAAGGACAGGCCTCCTACGAGCAGTACTTC.

This chain uses TRBV3-1 (or the pseudogene TRBV3-2) with TRBJ2-2; no clear D gene. Trimming left V 3 bases short and J 0 bases short, with 11 bases between. Germline-derived CDR1 and CDR2 are LGHDT and YNNKEL (reference sequence). This CDR3 is 16 amino acids long. For the CDR3, the DNA is TGTGCCAGCAGCCAGACCTTTGCGGCGAACACCGGGGAGCTGTTTTTT. This sequence encodes CASSQTFAANTGELFF.

V gene TRBV2 combines with J gene TRBJ2-3; TRBD2 agrees at 10 bases. Germline-derived CDR1 and CDR2 are SNHLY and FYNNEI. This CDR3 is 15 amino acids long. V lost 8 bases to trimming and J lost 11 bases; unmatched junction nucleotides: 16. The CDR3 region is CASVPWLAGAQGQYF. CDR3 bases: TGTGCCAGCGTCCCGTGGCTAGCGGGGGCCCAAGGGCAGTATTTT.

J is TRBJ1-6 and V is TRBV15, with TRBD1 identical over 7 bases. The CDR3 extends over 15 amino acids. V shed 3 bases and J 6 bases; nucleotides not matched to a gene: 5. Germline V gives CDR1 LNHNV, CDR2 YYDKDF (reference sequence). The CDR3, as DNA: TGTGCCACCAGCAGGTCGACAGGGCTTAATTCACCCCTCCACTTT. Translating gives CATSRSTGLNSPLHF.

The chain uses TRBV6-1 and TRBJ1-1; 7 bases are a match to TRBD1. This CDR3 contains 14 residues. Trimming at V came to 6 bases and at J to 2 bases, leaving 6 bases not matched to a gene. Germline values: CDR1 MNHNS, CDR2 SASEGT. CDR3 nucleotides: TGTGCCAGCAGGCGGGACAGCGCTAACACTGAAGCTTTCTTT. Its translation: CASRRDSANTEAFF.

V and J are TRBV18 and TRBJ2-2, with 7 bases matching TRBD1. The CDR3 is 13 residues long. J gave up 0 bases and V 11 bases, and 3 bases lay outside the gene matches. From germline, CDR1 is KGHSH and CDR2 LQKENI. CDR3: CAVGQSNTGELFF. The DNA for the CDR3 is TGTGCCGTGGGACAGTCGAACACCGGGGAGCTGTTTTTT.

The chain employs TRBV5-1 and TRBJ2-2, with D perhaps matching TRBD2 (5 bases). V lost 1 base to trimming and J lost 7 bases, with 11 bases between them. The CDR3 sequence is 14 residues long. Germline CDR1 reads SGHRS; CDR2 reads YFSETQ. The CDR3 DNA is TGCGCCAGCAGCTTGTGGGCCGGGGTCGGGGAGCTGTTTTTT. Its translation: CASSLWAGVGELFF.

V gene TRBV6-5 combines with J gene TRBJ1-3; D call uncertain. Germline CDR1 and CDR2: MNHEY and SVGAGI. This CDR3 spans 15 amino acids. The V gene lost 2 bases and the J gene lost 0 bases, with 8 bases spanning the gap. This CDR3 is CASSYGTSSGNTIYF. CDR3 in DNA: TGTGCCAGCAGTTACGGTACGAGCTCTGGAAACACCATATATTTT.

This clone was counted once. This chain links TRBV6-4 with TRBJ2-3; 9 nucleotides agree with TRBD2. Trimming removed 4 bases from V and 5 bases from J; junction bases left unmatched: 4. The CDR3 runs to 14 residues. Per the germline V gene, CDR1 is MRHNA and CDR2 is SNTAGT. The DNA for the CDR3 is TGTGCCAGCAGTGCAACTAGCGGGTTAGATACGCAGTATTTT. This gives the protein CASSATSGLDTQYF.

V usage is TRBV19 and J usage is TRBJ1-4; D not certain. Deletions cut 6 bases from V and 10 bases from J, with 15 bases between. In germline, CDR1 is LNHDA, CDR2 SQIVND (reference sequence). The CDR3 loop spans 13 amino acids. The CDR3 sequence is CASRESASGKLFF. For the CDR3, the DNA is TGTGCCAGTAGGGAGTCGGCGAGCGGAAAACTGTTTTTT.

The rearrangement uses TRBV7-2 and TRBJ1-1; the match to TRBD1 covers 11 bases. The CDR3 length is 18 residues. Germline trimming cut 6 bases from V and 0 bases from J; bases unmatched to any gene: 12. The germline V gene encodes CDR1 SGHTA and CDR2 FQGNSA. In DNA, the CDR3 is TGTGCCAGCAGTAAAGCCGGGACAGGGGGGGGGATGAACACTGAAGCTTTCTTT. Translation gives CASSKAGTGGGMNTEAFF.

The sample holds a few counts of this clone. The V gene is TRBV10-2, the J gene TRBJ1-5, with 10 bases that match TRBD1. V lost 4 bases to trimming and J lost 3 bases; unmatched junction nucleotides: 6. The CDR3 runs 16 residues. Germline V gene sequence: CDR1 WSHSY, CDR2 SAAADI. The CDR3 nucleotides are TGCGCCAGCAGTGTTTTCGGGACAGGGGACAATCAGCCCCAGCATTTT. It translates to CASSVFGTGDNQPQHF.

The chain uses TRBV29-1 and TRBJ2-2, with no clear D. Trimming pared 4 bases from V and 4 bases from J, leaving 10 bases between. This CDR3 region has 13 residues. CDR1 and CDR2 from the germline V gene are SQVTM and ANQGSEA. CDR3 amino acids: CSVGGTRTGELFF. The CDR3 DNA follows: TGCAGCGTTGGCGGCACGCGCACCGGGGAGCTGTTTTTT.

The table lists this clone with a count of one. V gene TRBV7-3 combines with J gene TRBJ2-1; 7 positions match TRBD2. CDR1 is SGHTA and CDR2 is FQGTGA in the germline V gene. The CDR3 loop spans 14 amino acids. The junction had 3 bases not matched to a gene; V was cut back by 1 base and J by 6 bases. This CDR3 reads CASSLSGGSNEQFF. In DNA form, the CDR3 reads TGTGCCAGCAGCTTAAGCGGGGGATCCAATGAGCAGTTCTTC.

Worth noting for this clone: Just one base apart from a much larger clone, this may be a read error. Other DNA sequences of this sample code for an identical CDR3. The chain employs TRBV12-3 or TRBV12-4 and TRBJ1-1, with D hard to call. CDR3 length: 13 amino acids. V lost 1 base, J lost 1 base, and 4 bases lay in between. The CDR3 is CASSLGGNTEAFF. The CDR3 bases are TGTGCCAGCAGTTTAGGAGGGAACACTGAAGCTTTCTTT.